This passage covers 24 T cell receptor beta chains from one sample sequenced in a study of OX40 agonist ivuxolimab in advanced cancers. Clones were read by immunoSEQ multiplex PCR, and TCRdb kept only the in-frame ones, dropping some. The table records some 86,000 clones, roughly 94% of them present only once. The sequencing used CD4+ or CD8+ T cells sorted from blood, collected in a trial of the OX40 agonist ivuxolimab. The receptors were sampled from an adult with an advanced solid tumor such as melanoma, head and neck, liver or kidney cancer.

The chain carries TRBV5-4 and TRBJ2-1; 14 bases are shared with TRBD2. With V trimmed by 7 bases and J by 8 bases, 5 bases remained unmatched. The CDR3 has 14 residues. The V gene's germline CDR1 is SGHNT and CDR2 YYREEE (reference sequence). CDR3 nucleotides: TGTGCCAGCCAGGGACTAGCGGGAGTTTATGAGCAGTTCTTC. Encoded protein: CASQGLAGVYEQFF. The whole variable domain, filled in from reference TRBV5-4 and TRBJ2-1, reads ETGVTQSPTHLIKTRGQQVTLRCSSQSGHNTVSWYQQALGQGPQFIFQYYREEENGRGNFPPRFSGLQFPNYSSELNVNALELDDSALYLCASQGLAGVYEQFFGPGTRLTVL.

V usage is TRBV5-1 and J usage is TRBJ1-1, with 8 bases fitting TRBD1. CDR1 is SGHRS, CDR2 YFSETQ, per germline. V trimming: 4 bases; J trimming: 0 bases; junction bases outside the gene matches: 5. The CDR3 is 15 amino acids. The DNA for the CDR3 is TGCGCCAGCAGCACCCCAGGGGGCCTGAACACTGAAGCTTTCTTT. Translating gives CASSTPGGLNTEAFF.

The CDR3 DNA sequence: TGTGCCAGCAGCTCGTTTTCTCTTGGAAACACCATATATTTT. Its translation is CASSSFSLGNTIYF. The V call is TRBV11-2, the J call TRBJ1-3; D unresolved. V shed 4 bases and J shed 3 bases, with 10 bases lying between them. This CDR3 spans 14 amino acids. CDR1 SGHAT and CDR2 FQNNGV come from the germline V gene.

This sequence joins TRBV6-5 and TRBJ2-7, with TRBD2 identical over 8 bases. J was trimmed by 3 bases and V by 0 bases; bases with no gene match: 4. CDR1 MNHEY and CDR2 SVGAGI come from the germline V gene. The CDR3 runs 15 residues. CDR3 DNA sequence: TGTGCCAGCAGTTACTCCTATAGCGGGGACTACGAGCAGTACTTC. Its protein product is CASSYSYSGDYEQYF.

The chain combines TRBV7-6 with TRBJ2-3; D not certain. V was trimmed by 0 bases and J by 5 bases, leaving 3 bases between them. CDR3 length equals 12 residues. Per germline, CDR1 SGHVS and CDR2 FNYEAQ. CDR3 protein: CASSLAQDTQYF. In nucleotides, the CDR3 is TGTGCCAGCAGCTTAGCGCAAGATACGCAGTATTTT.

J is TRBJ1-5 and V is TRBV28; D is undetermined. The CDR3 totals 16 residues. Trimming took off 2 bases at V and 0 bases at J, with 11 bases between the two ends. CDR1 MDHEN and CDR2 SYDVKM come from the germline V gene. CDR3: CASSLRAVNSNQPQHF. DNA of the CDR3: TGTGCCAGCAGTTTAAGGGCAGTTAATAGCAATCAGCCCCAGCATTTT.

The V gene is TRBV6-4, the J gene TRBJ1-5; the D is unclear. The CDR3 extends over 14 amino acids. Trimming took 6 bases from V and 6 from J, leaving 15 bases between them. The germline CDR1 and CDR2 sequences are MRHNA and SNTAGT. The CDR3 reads CASSPAEGSQPQHF. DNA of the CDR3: TGTGCCAGCAGCCCAGCGGAGGGTAGTCAGCCCCAGCATTTT.

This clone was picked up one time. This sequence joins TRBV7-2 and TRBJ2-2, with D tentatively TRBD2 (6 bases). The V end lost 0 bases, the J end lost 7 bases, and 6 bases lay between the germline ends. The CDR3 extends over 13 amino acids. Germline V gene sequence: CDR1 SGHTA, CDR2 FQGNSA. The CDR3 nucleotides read TGTGCCAGCAGCTTAGCTAGCGGCGGGGAGCTGTTTTTT. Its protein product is CASSLASGGELFF.

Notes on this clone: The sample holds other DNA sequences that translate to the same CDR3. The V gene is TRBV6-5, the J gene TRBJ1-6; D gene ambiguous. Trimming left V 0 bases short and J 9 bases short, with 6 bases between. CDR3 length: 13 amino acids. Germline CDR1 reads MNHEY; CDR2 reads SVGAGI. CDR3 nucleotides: TGTGCCAGCAGTTACTCGGCTGGTTCACCCCTCCACTTT. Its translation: CASSYSAGSPLHF.

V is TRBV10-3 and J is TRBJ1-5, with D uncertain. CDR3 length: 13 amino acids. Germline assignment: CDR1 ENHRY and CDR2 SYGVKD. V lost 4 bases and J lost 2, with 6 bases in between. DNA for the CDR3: TGTGCCATCAGTGTGGCAGGCAATCAGCCCCAGCATTTT. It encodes CAISVAGNQPQHF.

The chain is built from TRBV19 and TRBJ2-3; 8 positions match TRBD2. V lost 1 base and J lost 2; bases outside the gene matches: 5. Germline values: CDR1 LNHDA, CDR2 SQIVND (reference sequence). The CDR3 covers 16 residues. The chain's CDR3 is CASSIGTSGYTDTQYF. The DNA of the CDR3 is TGTGCCAGTAGTATAGGAACTAGCGGATACACAGATACGCAGTATTTT.

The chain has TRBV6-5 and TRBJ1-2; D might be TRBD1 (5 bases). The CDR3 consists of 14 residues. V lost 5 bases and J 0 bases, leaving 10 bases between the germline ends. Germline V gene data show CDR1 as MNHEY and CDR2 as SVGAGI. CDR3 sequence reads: CASSETDTNYGYTF. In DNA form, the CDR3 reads TGTGCCAGCAGTGAGACAGATACTAACTATGGCTACACCTTC.

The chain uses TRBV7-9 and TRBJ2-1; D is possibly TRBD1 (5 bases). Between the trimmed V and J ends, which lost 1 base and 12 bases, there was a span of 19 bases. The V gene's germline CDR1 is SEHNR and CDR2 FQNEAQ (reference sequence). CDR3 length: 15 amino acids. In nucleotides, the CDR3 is TGTGCCAGCAGCTTAGAGCTAGATCGGACAAGGGGGCAGTTCTTC. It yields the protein CASSLELDRTRGQFF.

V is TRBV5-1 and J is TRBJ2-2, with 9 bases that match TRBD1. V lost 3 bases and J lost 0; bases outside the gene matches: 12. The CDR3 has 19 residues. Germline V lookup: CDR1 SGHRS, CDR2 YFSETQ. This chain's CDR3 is CASSWGQGDRATNTGELFF. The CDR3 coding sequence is TGCGCCAGCAGCTGGGGACAGGGTGATAGAGCGACGAACACCGGGGAGCTGTTTTTT.

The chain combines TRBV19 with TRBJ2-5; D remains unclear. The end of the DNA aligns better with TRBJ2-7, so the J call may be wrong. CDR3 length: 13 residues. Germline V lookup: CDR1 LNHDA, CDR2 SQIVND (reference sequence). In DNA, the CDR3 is TGTGCCAGTAGTATTGGTCCTGGCTACGAGCAGTACTTC. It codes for CASSIGPGYEQYF.

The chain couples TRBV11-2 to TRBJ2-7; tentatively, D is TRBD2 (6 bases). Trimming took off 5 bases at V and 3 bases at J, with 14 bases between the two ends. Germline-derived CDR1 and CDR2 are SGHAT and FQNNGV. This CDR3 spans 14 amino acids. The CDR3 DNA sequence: TGTGCCAGCAGCCCTAGCGTCAAGTTCTACGAGCAGTACTTC. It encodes CASSPSVKFYEQYF.

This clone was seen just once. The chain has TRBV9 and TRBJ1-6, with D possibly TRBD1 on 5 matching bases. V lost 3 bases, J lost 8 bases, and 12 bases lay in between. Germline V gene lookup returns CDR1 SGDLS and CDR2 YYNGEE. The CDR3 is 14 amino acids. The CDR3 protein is CASSEGWGDSPLHF. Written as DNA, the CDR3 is TGTGCCAGCAGCGAGGGGTGGGGAGATTCACCCCTCCACTTT.

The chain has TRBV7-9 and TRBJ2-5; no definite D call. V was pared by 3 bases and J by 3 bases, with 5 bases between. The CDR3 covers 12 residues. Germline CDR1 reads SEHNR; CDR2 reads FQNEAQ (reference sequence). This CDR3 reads CASSLAEETQYF. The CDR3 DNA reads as TGTGCCAGCAGCTTGGCGGAAGAGACCCAGTACTTC.

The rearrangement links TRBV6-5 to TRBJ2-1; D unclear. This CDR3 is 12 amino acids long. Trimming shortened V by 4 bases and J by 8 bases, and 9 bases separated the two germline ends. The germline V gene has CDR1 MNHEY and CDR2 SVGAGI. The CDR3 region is CASSLTTDEQFF. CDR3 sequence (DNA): TGTGCCAGCAGTTTAACGACCGATGAGCAGTTCTTC.

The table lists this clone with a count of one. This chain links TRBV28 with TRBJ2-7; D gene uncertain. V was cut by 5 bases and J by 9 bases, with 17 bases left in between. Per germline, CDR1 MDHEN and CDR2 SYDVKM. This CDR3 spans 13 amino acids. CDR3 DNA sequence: TGTGCCAGCAGTCCATCGTTTAGTGGTGCGCAGTACTTC. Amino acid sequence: CASSPSFSGAQYF.

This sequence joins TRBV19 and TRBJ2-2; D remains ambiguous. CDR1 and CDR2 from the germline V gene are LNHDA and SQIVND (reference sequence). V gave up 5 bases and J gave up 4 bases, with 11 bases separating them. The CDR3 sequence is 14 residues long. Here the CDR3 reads CASSLGRFTGELFF. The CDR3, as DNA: TGTGCCAGTAGTCTAGGTCGATTCACCGGGGAGCTGTTTTTT.

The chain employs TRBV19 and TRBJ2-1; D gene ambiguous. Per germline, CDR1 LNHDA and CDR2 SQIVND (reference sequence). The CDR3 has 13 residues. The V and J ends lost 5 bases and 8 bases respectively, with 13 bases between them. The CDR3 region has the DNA TGTGCCAGTAGTGCGCTTCCGGCGGATGAGCAGTTCTTC. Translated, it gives CASSALPADEQFF. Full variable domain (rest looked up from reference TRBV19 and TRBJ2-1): DGGITQSPKYLFRKEGQNVTLSCEQNLNHDAMYWYRQDPGQGLRLIYYSQIVNDFQKGDIAEGYSVSREKKESFPLTVTSAQKNPTAFYLCASSALPADEQFFGPGTRLTVL.

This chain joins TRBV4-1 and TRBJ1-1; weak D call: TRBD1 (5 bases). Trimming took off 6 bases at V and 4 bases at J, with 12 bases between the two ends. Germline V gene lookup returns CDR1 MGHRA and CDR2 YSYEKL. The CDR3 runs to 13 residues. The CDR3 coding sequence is TGCGCCAGCAGACCCACAGGCAGCACTGAAGCTTTCTTT. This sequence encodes CASRPTGSTEAFF.

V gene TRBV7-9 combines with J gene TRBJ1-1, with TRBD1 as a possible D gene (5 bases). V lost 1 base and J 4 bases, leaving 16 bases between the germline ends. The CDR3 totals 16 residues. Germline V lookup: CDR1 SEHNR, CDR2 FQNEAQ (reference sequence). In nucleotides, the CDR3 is TGTGCCAGCAGCTTAGTAATTGGGGGGGAGCGCACTGAAGCTTTCTTT. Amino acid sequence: CASSLVIGGERTEAFF.